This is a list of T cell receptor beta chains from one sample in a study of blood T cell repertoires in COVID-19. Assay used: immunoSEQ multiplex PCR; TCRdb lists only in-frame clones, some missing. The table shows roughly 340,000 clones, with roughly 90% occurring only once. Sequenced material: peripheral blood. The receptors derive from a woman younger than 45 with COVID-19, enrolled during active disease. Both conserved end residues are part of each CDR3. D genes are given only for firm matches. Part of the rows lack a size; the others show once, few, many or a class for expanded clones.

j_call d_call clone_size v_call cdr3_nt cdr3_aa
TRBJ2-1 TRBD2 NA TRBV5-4 TGTGCCAGCAGCTTGGCGAGCGGGGGATCCTACAATGAGCAGTTCTTC CASSLASGGSYNEQFF
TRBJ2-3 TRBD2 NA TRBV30 TGTGCCTCAACATTTAGCGGGAGGTATACGCAGTATTTT CASTFSGRYTQYF
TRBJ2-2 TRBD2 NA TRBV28 TGTGCCAGCAGTTTCCTAGCGGGGGGCCGGAACACCGGGGAGCTGTTTTTT CASSFLAGGRNTGELFF
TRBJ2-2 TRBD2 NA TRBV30 TGTGCCTGGAGTACGGGACTAGTAAAAAGGTCCGGGGAGCTGTTTTTT CAWSTGLVKRSGELFF
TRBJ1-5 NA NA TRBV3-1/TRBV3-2 TGTGCCAGCAGCCAAATGGGGGGGCCGAATCAGCCCCAGCATTTT CASSQMGGPNQPQHF
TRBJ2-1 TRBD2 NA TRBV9 TGTGCCAGCAGCCCGGTAGCGGGAGCCTACAATGAGCAGTTCTTC CASSPVAGAYNEQFF
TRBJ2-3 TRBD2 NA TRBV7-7 TGTGCTAGCAGCTATGGGCCGACTAGCGGGAGATTTGGTGGCACAGATACGCAGTATTTT CASSYGPTSGRFGGTDTQYF
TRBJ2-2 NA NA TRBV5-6 TGTGCCAGCAGCTTGCCCACGAACACCGGGGAGCTGTTTTTT CASSLPTNTGELFF
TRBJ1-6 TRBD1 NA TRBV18 TGTGCCAGCTCACCCGTCGGGACAGATGTGGGGTCGGCCCTCCACTTT CASSPVGTDVGSALHF
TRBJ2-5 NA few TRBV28 TGTGCCAGCAGTACGCCTCCGGCAGGGTACCAAGAGACCCAGTACTTC CASSTPPAGYQETQYF
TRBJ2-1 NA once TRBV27 TGTGCCAGCAGTCTGGGGCGTCTAAATGAGCAGTTCTTC CASSLGRLNEQFF
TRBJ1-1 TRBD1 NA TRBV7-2 TGTGCCAGCAGCTTTCGACAGGGGGGCCCTGAAGCTTTCTTT CASSFRQGGPEAFF
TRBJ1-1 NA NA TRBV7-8 TGTGCCAGCAGCCGCGACAGGAGCACTGAAGCTTTCTTT CASSRDRSTEAFF
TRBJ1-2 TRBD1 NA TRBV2 TGTGCCAGCAGGGTCGGACAGGGCATACGTGGCTACACCTTC CASRVGQGIRGYTF
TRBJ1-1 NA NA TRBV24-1 TGTGCCACCAGTGTTTCAGGGGCCCACACTGAAGCTTTCTTT CATSVSGAHTEAFF
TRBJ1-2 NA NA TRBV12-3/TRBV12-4 TGTGCCAGCAGCAAAAACTATGGCTACACCTTC CASSKNYGYTF
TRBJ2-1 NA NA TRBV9 TGTGCCAGCAGCGTAGACCTAGCGTCTAATGAGCAGTTCTTC CASSVDLASNEQFF
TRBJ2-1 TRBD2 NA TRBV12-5 TGTGCTAGTGGTGGATTAGCGGGAGCGTATGAGCAGTTCTTC CASGGLAGAYEQFF
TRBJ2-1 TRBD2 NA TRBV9 TGTGCCAGCAGCGTAAGTGGGACTAGCGTAAATGAGCAGTTCTTC CASSVSGTSVNEQFF
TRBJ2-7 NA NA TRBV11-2 TGTGCCAGCAGCTTAGCGGCAACAGGGCCCCACGAGCAGTACTTC CASSLAATGPHEQYF
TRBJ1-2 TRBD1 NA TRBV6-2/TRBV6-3 TGTGCCAGCAGCCTCAGGACAGGGGGCGTTGGCTACACCTTC CASSLRTGGVGYTF
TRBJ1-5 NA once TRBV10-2 TGCGCCAGCTCCCCCAATAATCAGCCCCAGCATTTT CASSPNNQPQHF
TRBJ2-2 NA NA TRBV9 TGTGCCAGCAGCGTACAGGGCATTGGAAACACCGGGGAGCTGTTTTTT CASSVQGIGNTGELFF
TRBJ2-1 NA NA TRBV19 TGTGCCAGTAAACGTGCTTGGGGTAGCGTCAGAGACAGGTACAATGAGCAGTTCTTC CASKRAWGSVRDRYNEQFF
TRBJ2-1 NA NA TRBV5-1 TGCGCCAGCAGCTTGGCGGTGGAGGGGAGCGATGAGCAGTTCTTC CASSLAVEGSDEQFF
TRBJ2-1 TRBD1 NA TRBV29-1 TGCAGCGTTTCCAAGGGACAGGGGGTCAATGAGCAGTTCTTC CSVSKGQGVNEQFF
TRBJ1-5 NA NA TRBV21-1 TGTGCCAGCAGCAAAGACCCGACAGGGGGCTCCAATCAGCCCCAGCATTTT CASSKDPTGGSNQPQHF
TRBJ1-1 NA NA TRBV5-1 TGCGCCAGCAGCTTGGCCGAGGCAACTGAAGCTTTCTTT CASSLAEATEAFF
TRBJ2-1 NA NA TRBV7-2 TGTGCCAGCAGCTTCCCCGTGGCCCATGAGCAGTTCTTC CASSFPVAHEQFF
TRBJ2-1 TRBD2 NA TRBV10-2 TGCGCCAGCGGTCTAGCGGGTCGCTCCTACAATGAGCAGTTCTTC CASGLAGRSYNEQFF